This entry lists 28 T cell receptor beta chains sequenced from one sample in a study of blood T cell repertoires in COVID-19. Sequenced by immunoSEQ multiplex PCR; TCRdb stores in-frame clones only, minus some. The sample lists about 140,000 clones, 60% to 85% occurring once. Specimen: peripheral blood. The receptors originated from a middle-aged man with acute or convalescent COVID-19.

V is TRBV5-4 and J is TRBJ2-1, with 10 bases aligning to TRBD1. Germline values: CDR1 SGHNT, CDR2 YYREEE (reference sequence). The CDR3 consists of 16 residues. With V trimmed by 4 bases and J by 8 bases, 12 bases remained unmatched. CDR3 DNA: TGTGCCAGCAGCATTAAGCTGACAGGGGGCATCGATGAGCAGTTCTTC. Its protein product is CASSIKLTGGIDEQFF.

V and J are TRBV28 and TRBJ2-7; D is perhaps TRBD1 (6 bases). This CDR3 has 12 residues. The germline V and J ends were trimmed by 6 bases and 4 bases, with 10 bases remaining between them. Per the germline V gene, CDR1 is MDHEN and CDR2 is SYDVKM. The CDR3 DNA sequence: TGTGCCAGCAGCTCAGGGGAGTACGAGCAGTACGTC. Amino acid sequence: CASSSGEYEQYV.

The chain combines TRBV27 with TRBJ2-3; 8 bases align to TRBD1. The J segment lost 6 bases and the V segment lost 2 bases, leaving 7 bases of the junction unmatched. The CDR3 is 15 residues long. Germline CDR1 and CDR2: MNHEY and SMNVEV (reference sequence). The CDR3 protein is CASSLGYQGADTQYF. CDR3 DNA: TGTGCCAGCAGTTTAGGCTATCAGGGGGCGGATACGCAGTATTTT.

V usage is TRBV30 and J usage is TRBJ1-1; possibly TRBD1 for D (5 bases). Germline CDR1 is GTSNPN and CDR2 is SVGIG (reference sequence). V was cut by 2 bases and J by 0 bases, with 7 bases left in between. The length of the CDR3 is 13 residues. In DNA, the CDR3 is TGTGCCTGGAGTACAGGCTTGAACACTGAAGCTTTCTTT. It specifies CAWSTGLNTEAFF.

The V call is TRBV24-1, the J call TRBJ2-2; D is ambiguous. The CDR3 contains 13 residues. The germline V gene encodes CDR1 KGHDR and CDR2 SFDVKD. V lost 5 bases to trimming and J lost 1 base, with 4 bases between them. In nucleotides, the CDR3 is TGTGCCACCAGTGCAGAGAACACCGGGGAGCTGTTTTTT. This gives the protein CATSAENTGELFF.

The rearrangement joins TRBV19 to TRBJ1-2, with no clear D. Deletions cut 6 bases from V and 8 bases from J, with 19 bases between. CDR3 size: 14 residues. Germline values: CDR1 LNHDA, CDR2 SQIVND (reference sequence). As DNA, the CDR3 is TGTGCCAGTAGCCTTGAGCGAAGTGGGTACGGCTACACCTTC. Translation gives CASSLERSGYGYTF.

The genes are TRBV5-6 and TRBJ2-5; TRBD1 aligns across 8 bases. The CDR3 contains 18 residues. Germline trimming cut 4 bases from V and 5 bases from J; bases unmatched to any gene: 19. Germline CDR1 is SGHDT and CDR2 is YYEEEE. CDR3 nucleotides: TGTGCCAGCAGCGCGCCGGGACAGGAGGGGCCGGCGATGGAGACCCAGTACTTC. This encodes CASSAPGQEGPAMETQYF. Using reference TRBV5-6 and TRBJ2-5 for the parts outside the CDR3, the full variable domain is DAGVTQSPTHLIKTRGQQVTLRCSPKSGHDTVSWYQQALGQGPQFIFQYYEEEERQRGNFPDRFSGHQFPNYSSELNVNALLLGDSALYLCASSAPGQEGPAMETQYFGPGTRLLVL.

There are a few counts of this clone. CDR3 residues: CASSELGQGRGYTF. CDR3 DNA sequence: TGTGCCAGCAGTGAACTGGGACAGGGCAGGGGCTACACCTTC. The V and J genes are TRBV25-1 and TRBJ1-2; 9 bases match TRBD1. Germline V CDR1 and CDR2: MGHDK, SYGVNS. V shed 2 bases, J shed 8 bases, and the junction held 6 bases outside the gene matches. This CDR3 spans 14 amino acids.

The chain has TRBV30 and TRBJ1-5; TRBD1 is a possible D gene (6 bases). V lost 0 bases to trimming and J lost 4 bases, with 13 bases between them. Germline V CDR1 and CDR2: GTSNPN, SVGIG (reference sequence). The CDR3 sequence is 15 residues long. The CDR3 loop is CAWSVGRGRNQPQHF. The CDR3 coding sequence is TGTGCCTGGAGTGTAGGCAGGGGAAGGAATCAGCCCCAGCATTTT.

This chain links TRBV5-1 with TRBJ1-2; a possible D gene is TRBD1 (6 bases). The V end lost 4 bases, the J end lost 7 bases, and 17 bases lay between the germline ends. Germline-derived CDR1 and CDR2 are SGHRS and YFSETQ. The CDR3 contains 14 residues. The CDR3 sequence: CASSVDTGFRGYTF. The CDR3 region has the DNA TGCGCCAGCAGCGTCGATACAGGGTTCCGTGGCTACACCTTC.

A single count supports this clone. The rearrangement links TRBV18 to TRBJ2-3, with 9 bases aligning to TRBD1. The CDR3 totals 14 residues. Germline V gene sequence: CDR1 KGHSH, CDR2 LQKENI. V trimming: 3 bases; J trimming: 4 bases; junction bases outside the gene matches: 2. The CDR3 sequence: CASSPDRGSDTQYF. Here the CDR3 DNA reads TGTGCCAGCTCACCGGACAGGGGCTCAGATACGCAGTATTTT.

The chain is built from TRBV11-2 and TRBJ1-1; 7 bases match TRBD1. CDR1 is SGHAT and CDR2 is FQNNGV in the germline V gene. V was pared by 5 bases and J by 1 base, with 16 bases of the junction left unmatched. CDR3 length equals 18 residues. The CDR3 coding sequence is TGTGCCAGCAGCCGTGGGTTAGGAACAGGGGCGCGGAACACTGAAGCTTTCTTT. Protein sequence: CASSRGLGTGARNTEAFF.

Comment on this clone: At one end, the junction sequence differs from germline, possibly due to a read error. The chain recombines TRBV6-5 with TRBJ1-2, with 8 bases matching TRBD1. Germline V gives CDR1 MNHEY, CDR2 SVGAGI. The CDR3 extends over 15 amino acids. CDR3 protein: CACRTGLIANYGYTF. The DNA of the CDR3 is TGTGCCTGCAGGACAGGGCTCATAGCTAACTATGGCTACACCTTC.

The chain uses TRBV2 and TRBJ1-2; 8 nucleotides match TRBD1. Per germline, CDR1 SNHLY and CDR2 FYNNEI. V shed 4 bases, J shed 6 bases, and the junction held 10 bases outside the gene matches. CDR3 length: 15 amino acids. The CDR3 region has the DNA TGTGCCAGCAGTGCCACTAAGCAGGGGGCTCATGGCTACACCTTC. This translates into CASSATKQGAHGYTF. The full variable domain, in which reference TRBV2 and TRBJ1-2 provide the parts outside the CDR3, is EPEVTQTPSHQVTQMGQEVILRCVPISNHLYFYWYRQILGQKVEFLVSFYNNEISEKSEIFDDQFSVERPDGSNFTLKIRSTKLEDSAMYFCASSATKQGAHGYTFGSGTRLTVV.

The chain links TRBV30 to TRBJ2-3; the D gene is possibly TRBD2 (6 bases). Between the trimmed V and J ends, which lost 4 bases and 1 base, there was a span of 9 bases. CDR3 length: 13 residues. Looked up from germline, CDR1 is GTSNPN and CDR2 is SVGIG (reference sequence). CDR3 residues: CAWTSGRTDTQYF. CDR3 nucleotides: TGTGCCTGGACGAGCGGGCGCACAGATACGCAGTATTTT.

This clone showed up just a few times. This chain connects TRBV30 to TRBJ1-6; possibly TRBD1 for D (6 bases). This CDR3 has 13 amino acids. The V gene lost 5 bases and the J gene lost 7 bases, with 12 bases spanning the gap. The V gene's germline CDR1 is GTSNPN and CDR2 SVGIG (reference sequence). The CDR3 nucleotides are TGTGCCTGGCAACAGGGCGGAAATTCACCCCTCCACTTT. It codes for CAWQQGGNSPLHF.

The rearrangement links TRBV6-6 to TRBJ1-2; 7 nucleotides align to TRBD1. The V segment lost 5 bases and the J segment 5 bases; nucleotides outside the gene matches: 8. The CDR3 has 14 residues. Germline CDR1 MNHNY, CDR2 SVGAGI (reference sequence). The CDR3 region is CASSREGAGYGYTF. CDR3 DNA: TGTGCCAGCAGTCGGGAGGGGGCGGGGTATGGCTACACCTTC.

The chain links TRBV4-2 to TRBJ2-3; 14 bases are a match to TRBD2. CDR3 size: 15 residues. Germline assignment: CDR1 LGHNA and CDR2 YNFKEQ. With 3 bases clipped from V and 8 bases from J, the junction kept 4 bases outside the gene matches. CDR3 nucleotides: TGTGCCAGCAGCCAGGAGGGGACTAGCGGGGGTACGCAGTATTTT. It codes for CASSQEGTSGGTQYF.

V gene TRBV5-1 combines with J gene TRBJ2-3, with 8 bases fitting TRBD1. The germline V gene has CDR1 SGHRS and CDR2 YFSETQ. The trim removed 2 bases at V and 1 base at J, leaving 3 bases unmatched. The CDR3 has 15 residues. The CDR3 loop is CASSFSGGRTDTQYF. CDR3 DNA: TGCGCCAGCAGCTTTTCAGGGGGCCGCACAGATACGCAGTATTTT.

The chain has TRBV29-1 and TRBJ1-5; 9 bases map to TRBD1. V lost 4 bases, J lost 2 bases, and 0 bases stayed unmatched. Germline-derived CDR1 and CDR2 are SQVTM and ANQGSEA. The CDR3 is 13 residues long. The CDR3 reads CSVGDRGNQPQHF. In DNA form, the CDR3 reads TGCAGCGTTGGGGACAGGGGCAATCAGCCCCAGCATTTT.

The chain employs TRBV11-2 and TRBJ2-3; 10 nucleotides line up with TRBD2. Germline loops: CDR1 SGHAT, CDR2 FQNNGV. This CDR3 has 12 residues. Trimming cost V 5 bases and J 9 bases; bases outside gene matches: 2. The CDR3 protein is CASSVSGGTQYF. The CDR3 DNA sequence: TGTGCCAGCAGCGTTAGCGGGGGGACGCAGTATTTT.

This clone was detected once. This chain links TRBV6-4 with TRBJ2-1; tentative D call: TRBD2 (5 bases). CDR1 is MRHNA, CDR2 SNTAGT, per germline. V was cut by 1 base and J by 10 bases, with 14 bases left in between. CDR3 length equals 14 residues. CDR3 nucleotide sequence: TGTGCCAGCAGTGACTTTTTCAGGACGGGAGAGCAGTTCTTC. Its translation is CASSDFFRTGEQFF.

The CDR3 reads CASSSGTSGIETQYF. CDR3 coding DNA: TGTGCCAGCAGCTCCGGGACTAGCGGCATTGAAACGCAGTATTTT. The chain recombines TRBV5-4 with TRBJ2-3, with 11 bases that match TRBD2. J lost 9 bases, V lost 3 bases, and 9 bases had no gene match. The CDR3 is 15 residues long. Germline CDR1 is SGHNT and CDR2 is YYREEE (reference sequence). Together with reference TRBV5-4 and TRBJ2-3, the CDR3 gives the full variable domain: ETGVTQSPTHLIKTRGQQVTLRCSSQSGHNTVSWYQQALGQGPQFIFQYYREEENGRGNFPPRFSGLQFPNYSSELNVNALELDDSALYLCASSSGTSGIETQYFGPGTRLTVL.

The rearrangement links TRBV7-2 to TRBJ1-2, with 7 bases fitting TRBD1. CDR1 is SGHTA, CDR2 FQGNSA, per germline. V shed 1 base, J shed 5 bases, and the junction held 7 bases outside the gene matches. CDR3 size: 15 residues. The CDR3: CASSLEWDSSYGYTF. CDR3 nucleotides: TGTGCCAGCAGCTTAGAATGGGACAGTTCATATGGCTACACCTTC.

Written as DNA, the CDR3 is TGCGCCAGCAGTCCGGGACAGGGACCCAATGAGCAGTTCTTC. Encoded protein: CASSPGQGPNEQFF. The genes are TRBV10-2 and TRBJ2-1, with 9 nucleotides matching TRBD1. Germline V gives CDR1 WSHSY, CDR2 SAAADI. The trim removed 5 bases at V and 6 bases at J, leaving 5 bases unmatched. CDR3 length equals 14 residues.

The chain recombines TRBV29-1 with TRBJ2-2; D may be TRBD2 (5 bases). Germline loops: CDR1 SQVTM, CDR2 ANQGSEA. Trimming stripped 4 bases from V and 5 bases from J, with 11 bases between. This CDR3 has 13 residues. CDR3 protein: CSVGHRETGELFF. The CDR3 region has the DNA TGCAGCGTTGGACATAGGGAGACCGGGGAGCTGTTTTTT.

The CDR3 DNA reads as TGTGCCAGTATCCCGGGACAGGGGAATGAAAAACTGTTTTTT. Amino acid sequence: CASIPGQGNEKLFF. The chain recombines TRBV19 with TRBJ1-4; 10 bases fit TRBD1. Germline assignment: CDR1 LNHDA and CDR2 SQIVND (reference sequence). The junction had 4 bases not matched to a gene; V was cut back by 7 bases and J by 5 bases. The CDR3 sequence is 14 residues long.

The chain links TRBV30 to TRBJ2-1; a weak D match, TRBD1 (5 bases). CDR1 GTSNPN and CDR2 SVGIG come from the germline V gene (reference sequence). V was clipped by 0 bases and J by 6 bases, with 12 bases between them. The CDR3 is made up of 14 amino acids. The CDR3 DNA reads as TGTGCCTGGAGTGTATCGCAGGGTTTCAATGAGCAGTTCTTC. The encoded protein is CAWSVSQGFNEQFF.